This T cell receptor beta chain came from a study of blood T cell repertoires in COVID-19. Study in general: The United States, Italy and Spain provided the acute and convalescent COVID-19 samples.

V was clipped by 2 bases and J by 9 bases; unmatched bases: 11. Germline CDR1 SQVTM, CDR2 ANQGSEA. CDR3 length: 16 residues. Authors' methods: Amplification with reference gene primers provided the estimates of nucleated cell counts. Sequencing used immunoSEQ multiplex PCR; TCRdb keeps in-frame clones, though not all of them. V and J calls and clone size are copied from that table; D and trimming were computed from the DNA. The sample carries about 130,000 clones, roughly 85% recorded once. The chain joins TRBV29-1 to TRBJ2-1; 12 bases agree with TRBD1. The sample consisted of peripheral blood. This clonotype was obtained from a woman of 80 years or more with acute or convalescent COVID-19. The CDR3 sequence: CSVERPGQGAQGEQFF. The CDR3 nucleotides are TGCAGCGTTGAACGACCGGGACAGGGGGCCCAGGGTGAGCAGTTCTTC.